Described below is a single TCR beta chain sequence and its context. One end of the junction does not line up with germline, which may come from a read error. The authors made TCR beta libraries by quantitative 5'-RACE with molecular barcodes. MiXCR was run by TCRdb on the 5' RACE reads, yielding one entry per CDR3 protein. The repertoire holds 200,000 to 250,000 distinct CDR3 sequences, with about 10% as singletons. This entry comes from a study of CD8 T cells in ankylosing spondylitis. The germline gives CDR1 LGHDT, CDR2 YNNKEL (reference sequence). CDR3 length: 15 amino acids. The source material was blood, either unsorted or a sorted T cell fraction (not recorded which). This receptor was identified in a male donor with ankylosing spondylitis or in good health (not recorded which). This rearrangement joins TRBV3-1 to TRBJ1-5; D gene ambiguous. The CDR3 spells CASSQGRSSNQPLHF. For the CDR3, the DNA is TGTGCCAGCAGCCAAGGGAGGTCCAGCAATCAGCCCCTGCATTTT.